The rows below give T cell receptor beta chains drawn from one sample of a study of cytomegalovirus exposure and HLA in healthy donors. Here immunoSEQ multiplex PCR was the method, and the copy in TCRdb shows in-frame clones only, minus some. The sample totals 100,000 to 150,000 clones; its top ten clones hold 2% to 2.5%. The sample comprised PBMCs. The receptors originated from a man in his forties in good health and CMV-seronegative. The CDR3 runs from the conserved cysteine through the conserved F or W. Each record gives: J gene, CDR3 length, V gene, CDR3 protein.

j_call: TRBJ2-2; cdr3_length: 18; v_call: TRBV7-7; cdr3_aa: CASSPNSGQGPNTGELFF
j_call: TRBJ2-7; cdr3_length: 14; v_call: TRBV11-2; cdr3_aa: CASSLERGGVEQYF
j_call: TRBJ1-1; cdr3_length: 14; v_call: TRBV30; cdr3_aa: CAWRGPTGDTEAFF
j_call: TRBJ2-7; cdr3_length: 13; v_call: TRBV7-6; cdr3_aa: CASSLGANYEQYF
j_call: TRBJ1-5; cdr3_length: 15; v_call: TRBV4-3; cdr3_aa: CASSQFMGGHQPQHF
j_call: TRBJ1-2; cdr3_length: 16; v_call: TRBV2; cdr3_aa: CASLGMVDRGSYGYTF
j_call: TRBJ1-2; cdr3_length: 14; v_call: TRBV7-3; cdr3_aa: CASSLNRGRYGYTF
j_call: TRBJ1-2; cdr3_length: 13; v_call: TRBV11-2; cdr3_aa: CASSLDRGYGYTF
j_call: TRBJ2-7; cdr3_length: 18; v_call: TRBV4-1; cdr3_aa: CASSQDLARTGSSYEQYF
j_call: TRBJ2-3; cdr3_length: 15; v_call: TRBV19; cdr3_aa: CASSRQGAETDTQYF
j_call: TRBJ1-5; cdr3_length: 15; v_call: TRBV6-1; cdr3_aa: CASSAQGLGNQPQHF
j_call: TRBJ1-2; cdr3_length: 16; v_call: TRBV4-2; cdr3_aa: CASSPQIPTTIYGYTF
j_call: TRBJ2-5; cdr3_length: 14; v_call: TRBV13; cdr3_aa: CASSGISGSETQYF
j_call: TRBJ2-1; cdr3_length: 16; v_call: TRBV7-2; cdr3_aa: CASSLVGTSGSNEQFF
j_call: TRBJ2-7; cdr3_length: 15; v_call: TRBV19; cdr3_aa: CASSIVPSGRYEQYF
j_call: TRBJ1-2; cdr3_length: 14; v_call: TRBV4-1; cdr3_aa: CASSQVGTGNGYTF
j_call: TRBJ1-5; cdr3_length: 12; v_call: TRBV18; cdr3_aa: CASSPQAGPQHF
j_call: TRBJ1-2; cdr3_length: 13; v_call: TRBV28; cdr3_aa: CASSSTGGGGYTF